This T cell receptor (beta chain) was sequenced during a study of early T cells in non-severe SARS-CoV-2 infection. This CDR3 is 13 amino acids long. Germline-derived CDR1 and CDR2 are ENHRY and SYGVKD. V was cut by 7 bases and J by 0 bases, with 8 bases left in between. This clonotype was observed a few times. The TCR library protocol was used to attach unique molecular identifiers. These identifiers were attached to individual cDNA molecules. TCRdb used MiXCR to reprocess the 5' RACE reads, holding one entry per CDR3 protein. The table records roughly 97,000 distinct CDR3 sequences, approximately 10% of them present only once.

The source was whole blood, collected at baseline. The V gene is TRBV10-3, the J gene TRBJ2-3, with D uncertain. This clonotype was sampled from an adult who was a healthcare worker with PCR-confirmed SARS-CoV-2 infection or an uninfected control (not recorded which). The CDR3 spells CAIKATSTDTQYF. The CDR3 DNA is TGTGCCATCAAGGCCACCAGCACAGATACGCAGTATTTT.